The 28 T cell receptor beta chains below were found in one sample sequenced in a study of shared clonotypes between healthy human individuals. Libraries were prepared by immunoSEQ multiplex PCR; TCRdb keeps only in-frame clonotypes and omits some of them. The repertoire has under 2,500,000 clones, approximately 94% of them found once; the top ten carry more than 0.1%. Sequencing was performed on naive CD4+ T cells sorted from blood. Subset described: CD45RA+ positively selected. All receptors come from a man aged 18 to 29 in good health.

The V call is TRBV20-1, the J call TRBJ2-3; 7 bases are shared with TRBD2. Germline CDR1 DFQATT, CDR2 SNEGSKA (reference sequence). The CDR3 is 11 amino acids. The CDR3 bases are TGCAGGGGGGGGGACACAGATACGCAGTATTTT. It translates to CRGGDTDTQYF.

The chain carries TRBV19 and TRBJ2-1, with a tentative D call TRBD1 (5 bases). From germline, CDR1 is LNHDA and CDR2 SQIVND (reference sequence). V was trimmed by 8 bases and J by 4 bases, leaving 18 bases between them. This CDR3 spans 15 amino acids. Here the CDR3 reads CASRRAASLYNEQFF. The CDR3 DNA sequence: TGTGCCAGTCGCAGGGCAGCCAGCCTTTACAATGAGCAGTTCTTC.

The gene calls are TRBV28 and TRBJ1-5; D perhaps matches TRBD1 (5 bases). The V end lost 7 bases, the J end lost 1 base, and 8 bases lay between the germline ends. This CDR3 is built from 13 residues. Per the germline V gene, CDR1 is MDHEN and CDR2 is SYDVKM. CDR3 DNA sequence: TGTGCCAGCAAGGGGTCCAGCAATCAGCCCCAGCATTTT. The encoded protein is CASKGSSNQPQHF.

In its sample, this clone was seen once. The rearrangement uses TRBV5-1 and TRBJ2-5; the match to TRBD2 covers 8 bases. Losses at the gene ends were 2 bases for V and 5 bases for J; bases not matched to a gene: 5. This CDR3 contains 14 residues. Germline-derived CDR1 and CDR2 are SGHRS and YFSETQ. CDR3 coding DNA: TGCGCCAGCAGCTTTCATAGCGGGGTGGAGACCCAGTACTTC. Translation gives CASSFHSGVETQYF.

This clone was seen just once. The rearrangement joins TRBV30 to TRBJ2-3; no clear D. The CDR3 totals 11 residues. Germline V CDR1 and CDR2: GTSNPN, SVGIG (reference sequence). Trimming took off 5 bases at V and 5 bases at J, with 8 bases between the two ends. The DNA of the CDR3 is TGTGCCTGGGGATTAGAAGATACGCAGTATTTT. It translates to CAWGLEDTQYF.

The rearrangement links TRBV5-6 to TRBJ2-5; D tentatively fits TRBD1 or TRBD2 (5 bases each). The CDR3 is 12 residues long. The germline CDR1 and CDR2 sequences are SGHDT and YYEEEE. V shed 1 base and J shed 6 bases, with 7 bases lying between them. CDR3 DNA: TGTGCCAGCAGCTTGTTGGGACAGACCCAGTACTTC. Protein sequence: CASSLLGQTQYF.

The J gene is TRBJ2-3, the V gene TRBV2; D is undetermined. CDR1 is SNHLY and CDR2 is FYNNEI in the germline V gene. V dropped 1 base and J dropped 2 bases, with 13 bases sitting between them. The CDR3 runs 16 residues. The CDR3 region has the DNA TGTGCCAGCAGTGAAGAGGCAGGATTAAACACAGATACGCAGTATTTT. Translated, it gives CASSEEAGLNTDTQYF.

This rearrangement joins TRBV28 to TRBJ2-5; no clear D gene. V was shortened by 3 bases and J by 0 bases, with 11 bases between the two germline ends. The CDR3 extends over 15 amino acids. CDR1 is MDHEN and CDR2 is SYDVKM in the germline V gene. This CDR3 reads CASSFETLYQETQYF. The CDR3 region has the DNA TGTGCCAGCAGTTTTGAGACTCTGTACCAAGAGACCCAGTACTTC.

This clone occurred a few times. The rearrangement links TRBV7-2 to TRBJ2-1; possible D gene TRBD2, 7 bases. Germline values: CDR1 SGHTA, CDR2 FQGNSA. The V and J ends lost 4 bases and 4 bases respectively, with 17 bases between them. The CDR3 runs 16 residues. The CDR3 DNA reads as TGTGCCAGCAGCTCCCCCAGGGGCGGGAGTTACAATGAGCAGTTCTTC. It codes for CASSSPRGGSYNEQFF.

The gene calls are TRBV2 and TRBJ2-4, with D unclear. This CDR3 comprises 17 residues. The ends were cut back, 1 base at V and 0 bases at J, with 13 bases in the middle. CDR1 SNHLY and CDR2 FYNNEI come from the germline V gene. The CDR3 region has the DNA TGTGCCAGCAGTGAAGTGGGTCAGCTGCTAGCCAAAAACATTCAGTACTTC. Encoded protein: CASSEVGQLLAKNIQYF.

Comments on this clone: Other DNA sequences in this specimen translate into the identical CDR3. The chain links TRBV5-1 to TRBJ2-5; 9 bases map to TRBD2. CDR3 length: 14 amino acids. The V and J ends lost 2 bases and 3 bases, in that order; junction bases with no gene match: 2. From germline, CDR1 is SGHRS and CDR2 YFSETQ. CDR3 coding DNA: TGCGCCAGCAGCTTTAGCGGGGGAGAAGAGACCCAGTACTTC. Protein: CASSFSGGEETQYF.

This rearrangement joins TRBV5-1 to TRBJ2-2; tentatively, D is TRBD1 or TRBD2 (5 bases each). CDR3 size: 13 residues. Trimming removed 1 base from V and 6 bases from J, with 7 bases in between. Germline CDR1 and CDR2: SGHRS and YFSETQ. The CDR3 nucleotides read TGCGCCAGCAGCTTGATGGGGGCCGGGGAGCTGTTTTTT. Its protein product is CASSLMGAGELFF.

Comments on this clone: In the same sample, other DNA sequences code for this CDR3. The chain joins TRBV27 to TRBJ2-1; tentatively, D is TRBD1 (5 bases). Per germline, CDR1 MNHEY and CDR2 SMNVEV (reference sequence). Between the trimmed V and J ends, which lost 1 base and 2 bases, there was a span of 9 bases. The CDR3 sequence is 15 residues long. The CDR3 region has the DNA TGTGCCAGCAGTTTATGGCAGGGTGCCTACAATGAGCAGTTCTTC. Translating it yields CASSLWQGAYNEQFF.

With regard to this clone: Other DNA sequences from this sample encode an identical CDR3 as well. The chain joins TRBV9 to TRBJ1-2; D is ambiguous. Germline CDR1 SGDLS, CDR2 YYNGEE. There are 11 residues in the CDR3. V was pared by 3 bases and J by 0 bases, with 0 bases between. Written as DNA, the CDR3 is TGTGCCAGCAGCGCTAACTATGGCTACACCTTC. As protein: CASSANYGYTF.

The DNA of the CDR3 is TGTGCCAGCAGTCTACCGGGTGGCAATCAGCCCCAGCATTTT. Protein product: CASSLPGGNQPQHF. The genes are TRBV7-2 and TRBJ1-5, with D unclear. Germline V gene sequence: CDR1 SGHTA, CDR2 FQGNSA. The CDR3 length is 14 residues. Trimming stripped 6 bases from V and 2 bases from J, with 11 bases between.

The V and J genes are TRBV2 and TRBJ2-5, with 9 bases matching TRBD2. Germline V gene sequence: CDR1 SNHLY, CDR2 FYNNEI. The V segment lost 7 bases and the J segment 2 bases; nucleotides outside the gene matches: 5. The CDR3 sequence is 14 residues long. The DNA of the CDR3 is TGTGCCAGCACGGGAGCGGGAGGTCAAGAGACCCAGTACTTC. Translation: CASTGAGGQETQYF. Using reference TRBV2 and TRBJ2-5 for the parts outside the CDR3, the full variable domain is EPEVTQTPSHQVTQMGQEVILRCVPISNHLYFYWYRQILGQKVEFLVSFYNNEISEKSEIFDDQFSVERPDGSNFTLKIRSTKLEDSAMYFCASTGAGGQETQYFGPGTRLLVL.

This chain connects TRBV27 to TRBJ2-1; 8 nucleotides agree with TRBD1. The junction had 9 bases not matched to a gene; V was cut back by 5 bases and J by 6 bases. The germline V gene has CDR1 MNHEY and CDR2 SMNVEV (reference sequence). CDR3 length: 15 residues. The CDR3 DNA reads as TGTGCCAGCAGTGACGCAGGGACAGGCGGCAATGAGCAGTTCTTC. This sequence encodes CASSDAGTGGNEQFF.

The chain joins TRBV5-1 to TRBJ2-1; D is unresolved. V was shortened by 4 bases and J by 5 bases, with 7 bases between the two germline ends. Per the germline V gene, CDR1 is SGHRS and CDR2 is YFSETQ. CDR3 length equals 12 residues. CDR3 in DNA: TGCGCCAGCAGCCAAATGGACAATGAGCAGTTCTTC. Encoded protein: CASSQMDNEQFF.

This chain connects TRBV4-1 to TRBJ1-1, with D maybe TRBD1 (6 bases). Germline lookup yields CDR1 MGHRA and CDR2 YSYEKL. This CDR3 is 15 amino acids long. V was trimmed by 2 bases and J by 1 base, leaving 11 bases between them. The CDR3 is CASSQWQGPNTEAFF. CDR3 DNA: TGCGCCAGCAGCCAATGGCAGGGGCCGAACACTGAAGCTTTCTTT.

V gene TRBV7-9 combines with J gene TRBJ1-2, with D maybe TRBD1 (6 bases). Looked up from germline, CDR1 is SEHNR and CDR2 is FQNEAQ (reference sequence). This CDR3 contains 11 residues. Deletions cut 8 bases from V and 2 bases from J, with 6 bases between. CDR3 nucleotide sequence: TGTGCCAGCCAGGGGAACTATGGCTACACCTTC. This gives the protein CASQGNYGYTF.

The rearrangement joins TRBV9 to TRBJ1-4, with 7 positions matching TRBD1. The ends lost 0 bases at V and 10 bases at J; junction bases unmatched: 12. The CDR3 runs to 16 residues. Germline values: CDR1 SGDLS, CDR2 YYNGEE. The chain's CDR3 is CASSVVGDGQGGKLFF. The CDR3 DNA reads as TGTGCCAGCAGCGTAGTCGGGGACGGTCAGGGGGGAAAACTGTTTTTT.

The J gene is TRBJ2-1, the V gene TRBV29-1, with 9 bases fitting TRBD2. V was clipped by 7 bases and J by 10 bases; unmatched bases: 5. Germline V CDR1 and CDR2: SQVTM, ANQGSEA. The CDR3 runs to 11 residues. The CDR3 loop is CSANSGGEQFF. The CDR3 DNA reads as TGCAGCGCCAATAGCGGGGGCGAGCAGTTCTTC.

J is TRBJ2-7 and V is TRBV5-1; 14 nucleotides align to TRBD2. The CDR3 runs to 17 residues. The germline V gene encodes CDR1 SGHRS and CDR2 YFSETQ. The ends lost 4 bases at V and 0 bases at J; junction bases unmatched: 6. CDR3 bases: TGCGCCAGCAGCAAATCCGGGACTAGCGGGAGCTCCTACGAGCAGTACTTC. Translated: CASSKSGTSGSSYEQYF.

This clone has a handful of counts. J is TRBJ1-2 and V is TRBV27; D is unclear. Germline V gene sequence: CDR1 MNHEY, CDR2 SMNVEV (reference sequence). CDR3 size: 16 residues. The V end was cut by 6 bases, the J end by 8 bases, with 25 bases between. The CDR3 DNA sequence: TGTGCCAGCAGGCCAAATTCGGCCGGGCTGCCTAGGGGCTACACCTTC. Encoded protein: CASRPNSAGLPRGYTF.

The genes are TRBV27 and TRBJ1-1; D remains unclear. Germline V gives CDR1 MNHEY, CDR2 SMNVEV (reference sequence). This CDR3 is 15 amino acids long. V was trimmed by 7 bases and J by 1 base, leaving 16 bases between them. CDR3 DNA: TGTGCCAGCAAGGCAGTGGTGTTGGGGAACACTGAAGCTTTCTTT. It yields the protein CASKAVVLGNTEAFF.

About this clone: The sample carries other DNA sequences with the same CDR3. The CDR3 sequence: CASSLGGSNTEAFF. DNA for the CDR3: TGCGCCAGCAGCTTGGGGGGCTCGAACACTGAAGCTTTCTTT. The chain is built from TRBV5-1 and TRBJ1-1; D possibly corresponds to TRBD1 (5 bases). V lost 0 bases and J lost 1, with 7 bases in between. This CDR3 region has 14 residues. CDR1 is SGHRS and CDR2 is YFSETQ in the germline V gene.

The V gene is TRBV10-2, the J gene TRBJ1-2; the D gene is possibly TRBD1 (6 bases). V was pared by 3 bases and J by 4 bases, with 15 bases between. Germline lookup yields CDR1 WSHSY and CDR2 SAAADI. The CDR3 runs to 15 residues. The DNA of the CDR3 is TGCGCCAGCAGTGAAGGCGGGGGGCGAGGCTATGGCTACACCTTC. It is translated as CASSEGGGRGYGYTF.

The chain combines TRBV28 with TRBJ2-1; D is uncertain. The CDR3 has 11 residues. The germline V gene has CDR1 MDHEN and CDR2 SYDVKM. Trimming took off 5 bases at V and 10 bases at J, with 9 bases between the two ends. Here the CDR3 DNA reads TGTGCCAGCAGTCGAATCGACGAGCAGTTCTTC. The encoded protein is CASSRIDEQFF.